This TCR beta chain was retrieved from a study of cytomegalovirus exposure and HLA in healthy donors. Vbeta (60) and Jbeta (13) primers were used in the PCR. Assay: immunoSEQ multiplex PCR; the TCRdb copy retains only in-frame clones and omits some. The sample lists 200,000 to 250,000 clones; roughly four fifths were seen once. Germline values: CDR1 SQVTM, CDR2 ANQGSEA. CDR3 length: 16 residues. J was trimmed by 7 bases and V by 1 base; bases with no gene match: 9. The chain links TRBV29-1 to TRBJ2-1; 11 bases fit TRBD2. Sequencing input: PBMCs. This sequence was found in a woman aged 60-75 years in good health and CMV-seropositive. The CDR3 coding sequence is TGCAGCGTTGAAGGCCCCACTAGCGGGAGTATTAATGAGCAGTTCTTC. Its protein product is CSVEGPTSGSINEQFF.